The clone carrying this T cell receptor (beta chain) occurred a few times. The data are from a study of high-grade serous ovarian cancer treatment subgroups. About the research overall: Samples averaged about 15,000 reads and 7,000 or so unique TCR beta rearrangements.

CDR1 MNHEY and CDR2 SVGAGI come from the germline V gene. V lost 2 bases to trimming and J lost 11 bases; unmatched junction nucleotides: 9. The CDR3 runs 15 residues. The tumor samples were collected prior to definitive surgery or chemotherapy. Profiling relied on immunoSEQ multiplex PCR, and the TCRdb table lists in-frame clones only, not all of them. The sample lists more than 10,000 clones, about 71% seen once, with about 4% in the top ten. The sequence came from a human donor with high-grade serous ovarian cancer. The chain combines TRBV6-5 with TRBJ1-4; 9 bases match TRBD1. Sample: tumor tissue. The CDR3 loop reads CASSYVGTGRQKLFF. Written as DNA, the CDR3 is TGTGCCAGCAGTTACGTCGGGACAGGGAGGCAGAAACTGTTTTTT.